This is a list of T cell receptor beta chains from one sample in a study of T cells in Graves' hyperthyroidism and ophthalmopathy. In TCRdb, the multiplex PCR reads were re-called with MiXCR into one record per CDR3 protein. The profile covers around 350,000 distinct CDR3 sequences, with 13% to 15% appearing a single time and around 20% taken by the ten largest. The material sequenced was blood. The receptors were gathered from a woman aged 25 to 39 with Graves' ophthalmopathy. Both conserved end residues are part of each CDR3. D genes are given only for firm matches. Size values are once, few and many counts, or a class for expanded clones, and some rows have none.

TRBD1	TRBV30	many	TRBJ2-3	TGTGCCTCCACACAGGGGAATACGCAGTATTTT	CASTQGNTQYF
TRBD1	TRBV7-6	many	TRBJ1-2	TGTGCCAGCAGCGGACCCCGGGACAGGGGGCGGCATGATGGCTACACCTTC	CASSGPRDRGRHDGYTF
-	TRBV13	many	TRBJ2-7	TGTGCCAGCAGCGCCTCGGAAACCTTCCACGAGCAGTACTTC	CASSASETFHEQYF
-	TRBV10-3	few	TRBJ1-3	TGTGCCATCAGTGAGTTGGGGGGATCTGGAAACACCATATATTTT	CAISELGGSGNTIYF
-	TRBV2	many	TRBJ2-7	TGTGCCAGCAAGGGACACGTCTACGAGCAGTACTTC	CASKGHVYEQYF
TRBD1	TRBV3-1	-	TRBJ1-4	TGTGCCAGCAGCCGGGGACAGGTTCGTGAAAAACTGTTTTTT	CASSRGQVREKLFF
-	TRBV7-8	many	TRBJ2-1	TGTGCCAGCAGCTTAGATGAAAGTGGAAATGAGCAGTTCTTC	CASSLDESGNEQFF
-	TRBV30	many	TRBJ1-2	TGTGCCTGGACCAGGGAGGGGGGTGGCTACACCTTC	CAWTREGGGYTF
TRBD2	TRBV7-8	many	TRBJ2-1	TGTGCCAGCAGCGCTAGCGGGGGGGGCAATGAGCAGTTCTTC	CASSASGGGNEQFF
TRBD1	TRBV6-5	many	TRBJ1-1	TGTGCCAGCAGTTACGGCGGACAGGGCAGCACTGAAGCTTTCTTT	CASSYGGQGSTEAFF
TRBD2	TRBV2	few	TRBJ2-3	TGTGCCAGCAGTGAGGGTAGCGGGGGGCCAACAGATACGCAGTATTTT	CASSEGSGGPTDTQYF
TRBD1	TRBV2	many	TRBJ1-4	TGTGCCAGCAGTGTCTTCGGGACAGGAGCTGAAAAACTGTTTTTT	CASSVFGTGAEKLFF
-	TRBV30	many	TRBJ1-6	TGTGCCTGGAAAACAGTCAGCTCCTATAATTCACCCCTCCACTTT	CAWKTVSSYNSPLHF
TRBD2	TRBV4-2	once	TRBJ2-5	TGTGCCAGCAGCCAAGCCCCTAGCGGGGCTCGCAACTTC	CASSQAPSGARNF
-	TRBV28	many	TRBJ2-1	TGTGCCATCTATCGAACGGACTACAATGAGCAGTTCTTC	CAIYRTDYNEQFF
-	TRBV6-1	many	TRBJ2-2	TGTGCCAGCACCCGATGGGGTTCCGGGGAGCTGTTTTTT	CASTRWGSGELFF
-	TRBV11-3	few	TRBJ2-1	TGTGCCAGCAGTATAAATTGGGGGGGCAGTTCCTACAATGAGCAGTTCTTC	CASSINWGGSSYNEQFF
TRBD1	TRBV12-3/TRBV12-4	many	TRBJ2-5	TGTGCCAGCAGTGGGACAGGGTTCGAGACCCAGTACTTC	CASSGTGFETQYF
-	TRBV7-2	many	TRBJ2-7	TGTGCCAGCAGCATCCTGTCTTCTGCCACGAGTTCCTACGAGCAGTACTTC	CASSILSSATSSYEQYF
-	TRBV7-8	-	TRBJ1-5	TGTGCCAGCAGAAACAGGGAAATGGAGCCCCAGCATTTT	CASRNREMEPQHF
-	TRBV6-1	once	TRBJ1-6	TGTGCCAGCAGGAGAAACGGGGGGCGGAGCTCCTATAATTCACCCCTCCACTTT	CASRRNGGRSSYNSPLHF
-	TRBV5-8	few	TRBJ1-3	TGTGCCAGCAGCTTGGACCCCAGGGGAGCCGAAGGCACCATATATTTT	CASSLDPRGAEGTIYF
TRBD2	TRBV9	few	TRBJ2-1	TGTGCCAGCACCAAACTAGCGGGGGTAGACAATGAGCAGTTCTTC	CASTKLAGVDNEQFF
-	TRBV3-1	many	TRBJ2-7	TGTGCCAGCAGCTACGAGGGGGGGGTCGCGAGATCCAACGAGCAGTACTTC	CASSYEGGVARSNEQYF
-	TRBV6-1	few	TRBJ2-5	TGTGCCAGCACTAAACAGTACCAAGAGACCCAGTACTTC	CASTKQYQETQYF
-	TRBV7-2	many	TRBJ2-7	TGTGCCAGCAGCCTCTCCCCCCCTTCCGAGCAGTACTTC	CASSLSPPSEQYF
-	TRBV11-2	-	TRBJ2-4	TGTGCCAGCAGCTTAGGACCAGACAGACAAGAAGCCAAAAACATTCAGTACTTC	CASSLGPDRQEAKNIQYF
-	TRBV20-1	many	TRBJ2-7	TGCAGTGCTAGAGCATCAAGACCTTATAGGGCCTACGAGCAGTACTTC	CSARASRPYRAYEQYF
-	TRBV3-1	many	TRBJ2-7	TGTGCCAGCAGCCAAGTAGGCGAGCAGTACTTC	CASSQVGEQYF
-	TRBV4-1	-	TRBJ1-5	TGCGCCAGCAGCCAAGGCCAGGTGAGCTTCCAGCCCCAGCATTTT	CASSQGQVSFQPQHF
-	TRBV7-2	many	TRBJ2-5	TGTGCCAGCAGCTTACTACGGGGGTCCCAAGAGACCCAGTACTTC	CASSLLRGSQETQYF
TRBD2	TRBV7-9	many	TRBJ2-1	TGTGCCAGCAGCCCAACACCTGGGACTAGCGGAACTGAGCAGTTCTTC	CASSPTPGTSGTEQFF
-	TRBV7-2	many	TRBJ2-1	TGTGCCAGCAGCTCCAGTAGGACTTCCCGAGGCGGTTACAATGAGCAGTTCTTC	CASSSSRTSRGGYNEQFF
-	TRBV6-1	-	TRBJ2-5	TGTGGGGGGTTGTCCCAGTACTTC	CGGLSQYF
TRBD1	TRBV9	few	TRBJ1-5	TGTGCCAGCAGCGAGGGAGGGGGCTTCGGGCAGCCCCAGCATTTT	CASSEGGGFGQPQHF
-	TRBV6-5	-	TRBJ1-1	TGTGCCAGCAGTTACACCGGGGGGGGGGCTGAAGCTTTCTTT	CASSYTGGGAEAFF
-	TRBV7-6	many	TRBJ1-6	TGTGCCAGCAGCTTAGCTGCGGCTTCGGGAAATTCACCCCTCCACTTT	CASSLAAASGNSPLHF
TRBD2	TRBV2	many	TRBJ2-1	TGTGCCAGCACTTTCGGGGGGGCCGGAGGTATTTATGAGCAGTTCTTC	CASTFGGAGGIYEQFF
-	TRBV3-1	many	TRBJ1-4	TGTGCCAGCAGCCAAGGGGGACGGAGTGAAAAACTGTTTTTT	CASSQGGRSEKLFF
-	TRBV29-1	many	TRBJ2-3	TGCAGCGTTCGGAAGGGGAACACAGATACGCAGTATTTT	CSVRKGNTDTQYF
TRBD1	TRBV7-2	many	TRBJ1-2	TGTGCCAGCAGCTCTAGACAGGGGGCTCGGTATGGCTACACCTTC	CASSSRQGARYGYTF
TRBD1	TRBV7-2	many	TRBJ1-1	TGTGCCAGCAGCGCAGGGGGCGGAAGTACTGAAGCTTTCTTT	CASSAGGGSTEAFF
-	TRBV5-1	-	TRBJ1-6	TGCGCCAGCAGCTTGGGGGGTGATTTAAATTCACCCCTCCACTTT	CASSLGGDLNSPLHF
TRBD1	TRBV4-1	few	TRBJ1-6	TGCGCCAGCAGCCAAGAAGTCGGACAGGGGTATTCACCCCTCCACTTT	CASSQEVGQGYSPLHF
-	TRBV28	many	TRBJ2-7	TGTGCCAGCAGTTTACGTTCGACTTGGGACCGACCCTACGAGCAGTACTTC	CASSLRSTWDRPYEQYF
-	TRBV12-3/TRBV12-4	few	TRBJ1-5	TGTGCCAGCAGTTTTGGGGGGATCGATCAGCCCCAGCATTTT	CASSFGGIDQPQHF
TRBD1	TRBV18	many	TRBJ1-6	TGTGCCAGCTCACCGGGACAGGATTTTGGTAATTCACCCCTCCACTTT	CASSPGQDFGNSPLHF
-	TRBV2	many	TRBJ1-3	TGTGCCAGCAGTGACCGTGGGAACCATGGAAACACCATATATTTT	CASSDRGNHGNTIYF
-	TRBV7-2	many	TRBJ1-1	TGTGCCAGCAGCCCCCGGAGGGGCCGTAACACTGAAGCTTTCTTT	CASSPRRGRNTEAFF
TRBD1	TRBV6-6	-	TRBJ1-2	TGTGCCAGCAGTTACTTGGGACAGGGGGCGGAATATGGCTACACCTTC	CASSYLGQGAEYGYTF
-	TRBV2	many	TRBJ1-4	TGTGCCAGCAGTGGTCCCCTCGCAACTAATGAAAAACTGTTTTTT	CASSGPLATNEKLFF
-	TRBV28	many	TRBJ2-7	TGTGCCAGCAGTTTACAAGGTGGTAGAAACTACGAGCAGTACTTC	CASSLQGGRNYEQYF
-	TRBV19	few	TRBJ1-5	TGTGCCAGTAGTATACCCCCCCAGCTCAATCAGCCCCAGCATTTT	CASSIPPQLNQPQHF
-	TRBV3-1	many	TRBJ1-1	TGTGCCAGCTTATCGACAGGCGCTGAAGCTTTCTTT	CASLSTGAEAFF